Shown below are 23 T cell receptor beta chains from a single sample sequenced in a study of blood T cell repertoires in COVID-19. The assay was immunoSEQ multiplex PCR, and TCRdb's table has in-frame clones only and misses some. Here the sample spans roughly 84,000 clones, about 82% being singletons. The source material was peripheral blood. These receptors came from an elderly woman with acute or convalescent COVID-19.

This sequence joins TRBV7-8 and TRBJ1-3; TRBD1 is a possible D gene (6 bases). CDR1 is SGHVS, CDR2 FQNEAQ, per germline. The CDR3 runs to 16 residues. The V gene lost 4 bases and the J gene lost 3 bases, with 16 bases spanning the gap. CDR3 sequence: CASSSLQGRIGNTIYF. In DNA, the CDR3 is TGTGCCAGCAGCTCCCTACAGGGTCGAATTGGAAACACCATATATTTT.

This chain connects TRBV28 to TRBJ1-1, with 7 bases lining up with TRBD1. Germline-derived CDR1 and CDR2 are MDHEN and SYDVKM. J lost 1 base, V lost 6 bases, and 11 bases had no gene match. This CDR3 spans 16 amino acids. CDR3 sequence reads: CASSPKGGVGNTEAFF. For the CDR3, the DNA is TGTGCCAGCAGCCCTAAAGGGGGCGTTGGGAACACTGAAGCTTTCTTT.

The genes are TRBV28 and TRBJ1-1; 9 bases fit TRBD1. CDR3 length: 16 amino acids. Germline values: CDR1 MDHEN, CDR2 SYDVKM. V was pared by 9 bases and J by 4 bases, with 15 bases of the junction left unmatched. CDR3 protein: CASASGDRVSSTEAFF. The CDR3, as DNA: TGTGCCAGTGCCTCCGGGGACAGGGTATCCAGCACTGAAGCTTTCTTT. Looking up the rest from reference TRBV28 and TRBJ1-1 gives the full variable domain: DVKVTQSSRYLVKRTGEKVFLECVQDMDHENMFWYRQDPGLGLRLIYFSYDVKMKEKGDIPEGYSVSREKKERFSLILESASTNQTSMYLCASASGDRVSSTEAFFGQGTRLTVV.

This clone turned up a few times. This chain connects TRBV4-3 to TRBJ1-4; D remains unclear. V was cut by 0 bases and J by 5 bases, with 13 bases left in between. Germline V gives CDR1 LGHNA, CDR2 YSLEER. This CDR3 is 16 amino acids long. CDR3 protein: CASSQDGREPNEKLFF. The CDR3 DNA reads as TGCGCCAGCAGCCAAGATGGTAGAGAACCGAATGAAAAACTGTTTTTT.

The chain carries TRBV29-1 and TRBJ1-1; maybe TRBD1 (6 bases). This CDR3 has 12 amino acids. Germline V gene sequence: CDR1 SQVTM, CDR2 ANQGSEA. The germline V and J ends were trimmed by 2 bases and 4 bases, with 8 bases remaining between them. The CDR3 is CSVERGFTEAFF. The CDR3 DNA reads TGCAGCGTTGAAAGGGGGTTCACTGAAGCTTTCTTT.

CDR3 amino acids: CASSLSGGARETQYF. The CDR3 nucleotides are TGTGCCAGCAGTCTTAGCGGGGGGGCCCGAGAGACCCAGTACTTC. This rearrangement joins TRBV6-2 or TRBV6-3 to TRBJ2-5; TRBD2 aligns across 11 bases. The germline V gene encodes CDR1 MNHEY and CDR2 SVGEGT. V was pared by 5 bases and J by 4 bases, with 6 bases of the junction left unmatched. The CDR3 consists of 15 residues.

The chain has TRBV7-8 and TRBJ2-2, with D perhaps matching TRBD1 (5 bases). Trimming stripped 5 bases from V and 6 bases from J, with 16 bases between. This CDR3 spans 15 amino acids. Germline V gives CDR1 SGHVS, CDR2 FQNEAQ. For the CDR3, the DNA is TGTGCCAGCAGCACCGAAGGGGCGCCCTCCGGGGAGCTGTTTTTT. This codes for CASSTEGAPSGELFF.

The chain is built from TRBV2 and TRBJ2-2; TRBD2 is a possible D gene (7 bases). Trimming removed 3 bases from V and 4 bases from J, with 12 bases in between. Looked up from germline, CDR1 is SNHLY and CDR2 is FYNNEI. The CDR3 loop spans 15 amino acids. In nucleotides, the CDR3 is TGTGCCAGCAGTGAGGTCGGGGGGCCCACCGGGGAGCTGTTTTTT. Its protein product is CASSEVGGPTGELFF. The whole variable domain, remainder taken from reference TRBV2 and TRBJ2-2, is EPEVTQTPSHQVTQMGQEVILRCVPISNHLYFYWYRQILGQKVEFLVSFYNNEISEKSEIFDDQFSVERPDGSNFTLKIRSTKLEDSAMYFCASSEVGGPTGELFFGEGSRLTVL.

The chain couples TRBV5-8 to TRBJ2-1; no clear D. The CDR3 has 17 residues. Germline V gives CDR1 SGHTS, CDR2 YDEGEE. V was trimmed by 6 bases and J by 3 bases, leaving 22 bases between them. The CDR3 here is CASTATDLVNYYNEQFF. CDR3 bases: TGTGCCAGCACCGCTACTGACTTGGTAAACTACTACAATGAGCAGTTCTTC.

The sample holds a few counts of this clone. The genes are TRBV3-1 (or the pseudogene TRBV3-2) and TRBJ1-1; no firm D call. CDR3 size: 11 residues. The V end lost 3 bases, the J end lost 6 bases, and 5 bases lay between the germline ends. Germline V CDR1 and CDR2: LGHDT, YNNKEL (reference sequence). The CDR3 here is CASSQGAEAFF. The CDR3, as DNA: TGTGCCAGCAGCCAGGGAGCTGAAGCTTTCTTT.

The genes are TRBV2 and TRBJ1-4; TRBD1 matches 11 bases. The CDR3 is made up of 15 amino acids. CDR1 is SNHLY, CDR2 FYNNEI, per germline. After removal of 6 bases from V and 6 bases from J, the junction contained 6 bases not matched to a gene. CDR3 loop: CASRPRTGGDEKLFF. In DNA form, the CDR3 reads TGTGCCAGCAGGCCTAGGACAGGGGGCGATGAAAAACTGTTTTTT.

This clone was seen many times. This sequence joins TRBV12-5 and TRBJ2-2; a weak D match, TRBD1 (6 bases). Germline V gene sequence: CDR1 LGHNT, CDR2 FRNRAP. This CDR3 is built from 17 residues. V was trimmed by 1 base and J by 6 bases, leaving 18 bases between them. CDR3 sequence reads: CASGLGTATGKPGELFF. The CDR3, as DNA: TGTGCTAGTGGTTTGGGCACAGCCACAGGGAAACCCGGGGAGCTGTTTTTT.

V and J are TRBV7-9 and TRBJ2-2; TRBD2 agrees at 7 bases. CDR3 length: 18 amino acids. Per germline, CDR1 SEHNR and CDR2 FQNEAQ (reference sequence). V was clipped by 5 bases and J by 0 bases; unmatched bases: 12. The CDR3 here is CASSPMRGTVANTGELFF. The CDR3 region has the DNA TGTGCCAGCAGCCCTATGCGGGGGACGGTCGCGAACACCGGGGAGCTGTTTTTT.

The CDR3 sequence is CASTRAGYYEQYF. The CDR3 DNA reads as TGTGCCAGCACGCGGGCGGGATACTACGAGCAGTACTTC. The chain is built from TRBV6-5 and TRBJ2-7; D is perhaps TRBD2 (6 bases). CDR3 length equals 13 residues. Trimming took off 7 bases at V and 3 bases at J, with 13 bases between the two ends. Germline V CDR1 and CDR2: MNHEY, SVGAGI.

This clone has more than one count but fewer than ten. This chain uses TRBV18 with TRBJ1-6; TRBD1 is a possible D gene (5 bases). Looked up from germline, CDR1 is KGHSH and CDR2 is LQKENI. Trimming took off 3 bases at V and 10 bases at J, with 13 bases between the two ends. The CDR3 consists of 14 residues. The CDR3 reads CASSPLRGESPLHF. In DNA form, the CDR3 reads TGTGCCAGCTCACCCTTAAGGGGCGAGTCACCCCTCCACTTT.

The gene calls are TRBV10-1 and TRBJ1-2, with a tentative D call TRBD1 (5 bases). Trimming removed 3 bases from V and 4 bases from J, with 9 bases in between. Germline CDR1 WNHNN, CDR2 SYGVQD (reference sequence). The CDR3 runs 13 residues. The CDR3 DNA sequence: TGCGCCAGCAGTGATGCCGACAGCTATGGCTACACCTTC. This translates into CASSDADSYGYTF.

J is TRBJ2-2 and V is TRBV19, with TRBD2 identical over 12 bases. The CDR3 runs to 16 residues. V trimming: 9 bases; J trimming: 0 bases; junction bases outside the gene matches: 5. The germline gives CDR1 LNHDA, CDR2 SQIVND (reference sequence). CDR3 sequence reads: CASCGLAGPNTGELFF. The CDR3 DNA reads TGTGCCAGCTGTGGACTAGCGGGGCCGAACACCGGGGAGCTGTTTTTT.

The chain carries TRBV7-8 and TRBJ1-6; maybe TRBD1 (5 bases). Trimming cost V 3 bases and J 7 bases, with 16 bases left between them. Germline V gene sequence: CDR1 SGHVS, CDR2 FQNEAQ. The CDR3 spans 16 residues. The CDR3 reads CASSFPLGTLNSPLHF. The DNA of the CDR3 is TGTGCCAGCAGCTTCCCCCTGGGGACTCTAAATTCACCCCTCCACTTT.

V and J are TRBV7-9 and TRBJ2-7; D call uncertain. V lost 4 bases and J lost 4, with 14 bases in between. CDR1 and CDR2 from the germline V gene are SEHNR and FQNEAQ (reference sequence). This CDR3 has 14 amino acids. CDR3 region: CASSSTPPAYEQYF. The CDR3 DNA is TGTGCCAGCAGCTCGACACCGCCGGCTTACGAGCAGTACTTC.

The gene calls are TRBV11-2 and TRBJ1-2; D is ambiguous. Per germline, CDR1 SGHAT and CDR2 FQNNGV. The length of the CDR3 is 14 residues. V shed 1 base and J shed 3 bases, with 9 bases lying between them. CDR3 sequence (DNA): TGTGCCAGCAGCTTAGGCGCCGTTCACTATGGCTACACCTTC. It codes for CASSLGAVHYGYTF.

The rearrangement links TRBV30 to TRBJ2-1, with D unresolved. The CDR3 extends over 11 amino acids. Germline loops: CDR1 GTSNPN, CDR2 SVGIG (reference sequence). V dropped 4 bases and J dropped 8 bases, with 9 bases sitting between them. CDR3 sequence reads: CAWTPADEQFF. The CDR3 DNA follows: TGTGCCTGGACCCCGGCGGATGAGCAGTTCTTC.

There are a few counts of this clone. The chain employs TRBV3-1 (or the pseudogene TRBV3-2) and TRBJ1-2; the D gene is possibly TRBD1 (6 bases). The length of the CDR3 is 16 residues. Trimming shortened V by 0 bases and J by 4 bases, and 15 bases separated the two germline ends. In germline, CDR1 is LGHDT, CDR2 YNNKEL (reference sequence). For the CDR3, the DNA is TGTGCCAGCAGCCAAGATACGCGGGGGGCAAGCTATGGCTACACCTTC. Translating gives CASSQDTRGASYGYTF.

The chain links TRBV4-1 to TRBJ1-5; D gene uncertain. V was cut by 3 bases and J by 4 bases, with 13 bases left in between. Germline V CDR1 and CDR2: MGHRA, YSYEKL. The CDR3 is 15 residues long. The CDR3, as DNA: TGCGCCAGCAGCCACGATCTGGCCAAGAATCAGCCCCAGCATTTT. This codes for CASSHDLAKNQPQHF.